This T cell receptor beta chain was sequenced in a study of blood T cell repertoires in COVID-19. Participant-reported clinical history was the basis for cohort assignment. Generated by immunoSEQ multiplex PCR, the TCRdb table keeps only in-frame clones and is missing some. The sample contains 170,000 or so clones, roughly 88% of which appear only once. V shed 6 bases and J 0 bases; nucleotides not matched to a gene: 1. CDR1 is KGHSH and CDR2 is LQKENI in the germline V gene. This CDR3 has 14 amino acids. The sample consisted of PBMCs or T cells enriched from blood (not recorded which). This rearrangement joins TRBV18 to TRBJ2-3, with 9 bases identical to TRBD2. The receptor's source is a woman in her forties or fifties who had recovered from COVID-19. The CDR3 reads CASSTSGSTDTQYF. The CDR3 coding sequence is TGTGCCAGCTCTACTAGCGGGAGCACAGATACGCAGTATTTT. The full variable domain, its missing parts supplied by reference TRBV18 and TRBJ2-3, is NAGVMQNPRHLVRRRGQEARLRCSPMKGHSHVYWYRQLPEEGLKFMVYLQKENIIDESGMPKERFSAEFPKEGPSILRIQQVVRGDSAAYFCASSTSGSTDTQYFGPGTRLTVL.